One and the same sample provided the 18 T cell receptor beta chains below, sequenced in a study of blood T cells in healthy people across ages. Combining a sample-barcoded 5' primer with a J-beta primer mix, a second PCR ran for roughly 7 to 11 cycles. TCRdb recomputed calls from the 5' RACE reads with MiXCR, one row per CDR3 protein. Among approximately 490,000 distinct CDR3 sequences listed, 24% were seen once. The sample was also linked to a second study, of T cells of mothers and their children.

Sequencing was carried out using blood. The receptors derive from a boy between 10 and 17 years old in good health.

This clonotype has more than one count but fewer than ten. The genes are TRBV7-9 and TRBJ2-3; D possibly corresponds to TRBD1 (6 bases). This CDR3 comprises 17 residues. Trimming left V 7 bases short and J 3 bases short, with 23 bases between. The V gene's germline CDR1 is SEHNR and CDR2 FQNEAQ (reference sequence). CDR3 residues: CASNKGLQGRRTDTQYF. CDR3 sequence (DNA): TGTGCCAGCAACAAGGGCCTCCAGGGGCGAAGAACAGATACGCAGTATTTT.

This clonotype was seen once. This sequence joins TRBV28 and TRBJ2-3; TRBD1 matches at 7 bases. The germline V gene has CDR1 MDHEN and CDR2 SYDVKM. The V and J ends lost 4 bases and 0 bases, in that order; junction bases with no gene match: 7. This CDR3 region has 16 residues. CDR3 coding DNA: TGTGCCAGCAGTTCTACGGGACAGCGTAGCACAGATACGCAGTATTTT. It specifies CASSSTGQRSTDTQYF.

This clonotype was picked up a small number of times. The chain uses TRBV7-8 and TRBJ2-7; D unclear. Germline lookup yields CDR1 SGHVS and CDR2 FQNEAQ. V was clipped by 5 bases and J by 0 bases, with 14 bases between them. The CDR3 covers 15 residues. CDR3 amino acids: CASSPLSGTSYEQYF. The CDR3 DNA is TGTGCCAGCAGCCCACTGTCGGGCACCTCCTACGAGCAGTACTTC.

This clonotype was seen a handful of times. This sequence joins TRBV7-9 and TRBJ2-7, with TRBD2 matching 12 bases. Trimming cost V 5 bases and J 3 bases; bases outside gene matches: 11. Germline values: CDR1 SEHNR, CDR2 FQNEAQ (reference sequence). The CDR3 is 17 amino acids. In nucleotides, the CDR3 is TGTGCCAGCAGCGACATTACTAGCGGGGGGACTTACTACGAGCAGTACTTC. Encoded protein: CASSDITSGGTYYEQYF.

This clonotype was detected only a few times. The chain carries TRBV7-2 and TRBJ1-3, with D uncertain. Germline assignment: CDR1 SGHTA and CDR2 FQGNSA. With 5 bases removed from V and 0 bases from J, the gap between germline ends came to 8 bases. CDR3 length equals 14 residues. The CDR3 sequence: CASSTASSGNTIYF. The CDR3, as DNA: TGTGCCAGCAGCACTGCTAGCTCTGGAAACACCATATATTTT.

The genes are TRBV4-1 and TRBJ1-1; 8 bases match TRBD1. J gave up 11 bases and V 1 base, and 12 bases lay outside the gene matches. CDR3 length: 15 residues. CDR1 and CDR2 from the germline V gene are MGHRA and YSYEKL. The CDR3 DNA follows: TGCGCCAGCAGCCAAGGGGGACAGGTGAACACTGGGGCTTTCTTT. Protein product: CASSQGGQVNTGAFF.

This clonotype was counted a single time. J is TRBJ2-1 and V is TRBV5-6, with 9 bases aligning to TRBD1. Gene TRBJ2-7 matches the end of the DNA better, so the J call may be wrong. CDR3 length: 14 amino acids. Germline V CDR1 and CDR2: SGHDT, YYEEEE. This CDR3 reads CASSSLGQGYEQYF. The CDR3 nucleotides read TGTGCCAGCAGCTCCTTGGGACAGGGCTACGAGCAGTACTTC.

The chain joins TRBV4-1 to TRBJ2-7; D not resolved. The CDR3 extends over 14 amino acids. In germline, CDR1 is MGHRA, CDR2 YSYEKL. Trimming stripped 1 base from V and 4 bases from J, with 11 bases between. The CDR3 is CASSQAGGYYEQYF. The CDR3 DNA reads as TGCGCCAGCAGCCAAGCGGGTGGCTATTACGAGCAGTACTTC.

CDR3 residues: CASSLSVGYYEQYF. CDR3 DNA sequence: TGTGCCAGCAGTTTAAGCGTCGGATACTACGAGCAGTACTTC. J is TRBJ2-7 and V is TRBV27; D ambiguous. Trimming stripped 2 bases from V and 3 bases from J, with 11 bases between. Germline loops: CDR1 MNHEY, CDR2 SMNVEV (reference sequence). The CDR3 loop spans 14 amino acids.

This clonotype was picked up a small number of times. The chain uses TRBV11-2 and TRBJ1-2; D gene ambiguous. Germline lookup yields CDR1 SGHAT and CDR2 FQNNGV. Trimming cost V 0 bases and J 3 bases, with 5 bases left between them. The CDR3 is 13 residues long. CDR3 sequence reads: CASSLEGYYGYTF. DNA of the CDR3: TGTGCCAGCAGCTTAGAGGGTTACTATGGCTACACCTTC.

A remark on this clonotype: The conserved final phenylalanine or tryptophan is absent from the CDR3, which likely points to a read error. The rearrangement links TRBV11-3 to TRBJ2-5; D tentatively fits TRBD1 or TRBD2 (5 bases each). The end of the DNA aligns better with TRBJ2-1, so the J call may be wrong. CDR3 size: 12 residues. In germline, CDR1 is SGHNT, CDR2 YENEEA. The CDR3 DNA reads as TGTGCCAGCAGCTCACGGGGCTCTGAGCAGTTCTCC. As protein: CASSSRGSEQFS.

This clonotype turned up a few times. The CDR3 reads CSAVPAGLPYEQYF. The DNA for the CDR3 is TGCAGCGCTGTACCAGCGGGATTACCCTACGAGCAGTACTTC. The chain is built from TRBV29-1 and TRBJ2-7; 7 positions agree with TRBD2. The J segment lost 2 bases and the V segment lost 7 bases, leaving 11 bases of the junction unmatched. There are 14 residues in the CDR3. Germline loops: CDR1 SQVTM, CDR2 ANQGSEA.

V usage is TRBV4-3 and J usage is TRBJ2-3; D is perhaps TRBD1 (7 bases). This CDR3 region has 15 residues. The germline V and J ends were trimmed by 0 bases and 4 bases, with 11 bases remaining between them. Germline assignment: CDR1 LGHNA and CDR2 YSLEER. CDR3 sequence (DNA): TGCGCCAGCAGCCAAGACAGGGGGGCCGCAGATACGCAGTATTTT. Residues: CASSQDRGAADTQYF.

This clonotype was observed a handful of times. The chain has TRBV7-9 and TRBJ2-5; D is possibly TRBD1 (5 bases). Between the trimmed V and J ends, which lost 0 bases and 5 bases, there was a span of 16 bases. CDR1 is SEHNR, CDR2 FQNEAQ, per germline (reference sequence). This CDR3 contains 16 residues. CDR3: CASSLALTALQETQYF. DNA of the CDR3: TGTGCCAGCAGCTTAGCTCTGACAGCCCTCCAGGAGACCCAGTACTTC.

The chain carries TRBV5-1 and TRBJ2-5; the match to TRBD2 covers 11 bases. The germline V gene encodes CDR1 SGHRS and CDR2 YFSETQ. The CDR3 has 16 amino acids. Losses at the gene ends were 4 bases for V and 0 bases for J; bases not matched to a gene: 5. The CDR3 is CASSDGTSGNQETQYF. Here the CDR3 DNA reads TGCGCCAGCAGCGACGGGACTAGCGGCAACCAAGAGACCCAGTACTTC.

This chain uses TRBV10-3 with TRBJ2-5, with D uncertain. Trimming pared 7 bases from V and 0 bases from J, leaving 9 bases between. The germline CDR1 and CDR2 sequences are ENHRY and SYGVKD. CDR3 size: 13 residues. The CDR3 sequence is CAIMRSHQETQYF. Written as DNA, the CDR3 is TGTGCCATCATGAGGTCGCACCAAGAGACCCAGTACTTC.

This clonotype was detected only a few times. The J gene is TRBJ2-5, the V gene TRBV7-2; 14 nucleotides agree with TRBD2. CDR1 and CDR2 (germline): SGHTA, FQGNSA. V was pared by 2 bases and J by 3 bases, with 2 bases of the junction left unmatched. This CDR3 region has 16 residues. The CDR3 region is CASSLRGLAGEETQYF. CDR3 bases: TGTGCCAGCAGCTTAAGGGGACTAGCGGGGGAAGAGACCCAGTACTTC.

The rearrangement joins TRBV7-2 to TRBJ1-2; D is possibly TRBD1 (5 bases). V lost 6 bases to trimming and J lost 4 bases, with 15 bases between them. CDR1 SGHTA and CDR2 FQGNSA come from the germline V gene. The CDR3 runs to 14 residues. The CDR3 reads CASSSHGAGYGYTF. In DNA form, the CDR3 reads TGTGCCAGCAGTTCCCACGGGGCGGGCTATGGCTACACCTTC.